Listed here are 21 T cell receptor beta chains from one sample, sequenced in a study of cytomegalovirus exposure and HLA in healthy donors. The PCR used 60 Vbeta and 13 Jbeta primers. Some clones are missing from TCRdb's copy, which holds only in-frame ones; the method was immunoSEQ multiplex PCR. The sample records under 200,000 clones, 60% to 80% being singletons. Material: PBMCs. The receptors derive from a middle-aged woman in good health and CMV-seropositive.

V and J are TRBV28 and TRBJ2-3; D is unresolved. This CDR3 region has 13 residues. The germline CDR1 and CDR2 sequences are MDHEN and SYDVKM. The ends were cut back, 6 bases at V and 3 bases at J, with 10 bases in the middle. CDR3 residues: CASRGEITDTQYF. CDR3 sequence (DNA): TGTGCCAGCAGGGGCGAAATTACAGATACGCAGTATTTT.

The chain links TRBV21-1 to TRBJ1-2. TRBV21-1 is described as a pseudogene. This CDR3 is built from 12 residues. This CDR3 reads CASSKRGDGYTF. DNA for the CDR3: TGTGCCAGCAGCAAACGGGGAGATGGCTACACCTTC.

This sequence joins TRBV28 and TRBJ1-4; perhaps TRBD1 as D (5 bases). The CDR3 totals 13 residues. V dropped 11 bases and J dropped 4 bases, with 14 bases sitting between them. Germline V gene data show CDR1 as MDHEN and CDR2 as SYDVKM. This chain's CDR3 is CAARVPLNEKLFF. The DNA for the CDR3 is TGTGCCGCCAGGGTTCCCCTTAATGAAAAACTGTTTTTT.

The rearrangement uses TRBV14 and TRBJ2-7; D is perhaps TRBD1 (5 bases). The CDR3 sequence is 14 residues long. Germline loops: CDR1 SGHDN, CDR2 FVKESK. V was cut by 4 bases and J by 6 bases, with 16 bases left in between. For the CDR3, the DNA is TGTGCCAGCAGCCTAGCTGTCCAGGGAAGCGAGCAGTACTTC. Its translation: CASSLAVQGSEQYF.

Here the CDR3 reads CASSLVAGVPSYEQYF. CDR3 nucleotide sequence: TGTGCCAGCAGCTTAGTAGCCGGTGTCCCTTCCTACGAGCAGTACTTC. The rearrangement links TRBV7-2 to TRBJ2-7; D unclear. This CDR3 has 16 amino acids. V lost 1 base and J lost 1, with 14 bases in between. From germline, CDR1 is SGHTA and CDR2 FQGNSA. The full variable domain, rest sourced from reference TRBV7-2 and TRBJ2-7, is GAGVSQSPSNKVTEKGKDVELRCDPISGHTALYWYRQSLGQGLEFLIYFQGNSAPDKSGLPSDRFSAERTGGSVSTLTIQRTQQEDSAVYLCASSLVAGVPSYEQYFGPGTRLTVT.

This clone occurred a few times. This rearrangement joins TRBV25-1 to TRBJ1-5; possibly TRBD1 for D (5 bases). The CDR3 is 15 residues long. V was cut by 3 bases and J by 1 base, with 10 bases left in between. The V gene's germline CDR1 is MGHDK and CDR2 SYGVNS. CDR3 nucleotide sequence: TGTGCCAGCAGTGAGGAAGGGGCCAGCAATCAGCCCCAGCATTTT. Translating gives CASSEEGASNQPQHF.

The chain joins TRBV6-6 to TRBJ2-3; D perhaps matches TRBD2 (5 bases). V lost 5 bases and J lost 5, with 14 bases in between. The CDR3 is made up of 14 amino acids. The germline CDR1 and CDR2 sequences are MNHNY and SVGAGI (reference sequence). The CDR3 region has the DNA TGTGCCAGCAGTGCCCCTCGAGGAGGAGATACGCAGTATTTT. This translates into CASSAPRGGDTQYF.

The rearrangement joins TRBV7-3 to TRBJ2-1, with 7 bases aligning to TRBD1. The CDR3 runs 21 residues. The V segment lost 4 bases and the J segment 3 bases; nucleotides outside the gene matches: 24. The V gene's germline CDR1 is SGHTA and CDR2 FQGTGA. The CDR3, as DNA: TGTGCCAGCAGCTCTCCCCAGCCAGCACCCGAGACAGGGCAGCGCTACAATGAGCAGTTCTTC. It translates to CASSSPQPAPETGQRYNEQFF.

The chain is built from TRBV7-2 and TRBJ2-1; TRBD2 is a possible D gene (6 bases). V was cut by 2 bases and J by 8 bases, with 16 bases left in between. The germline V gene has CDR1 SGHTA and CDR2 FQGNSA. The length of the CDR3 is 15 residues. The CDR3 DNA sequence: TGTGCCAGCAGCTTACGACTAGGGCAGGTCGATGAGCAGTTCTTC. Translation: CASSLRLGQVDEQFF.

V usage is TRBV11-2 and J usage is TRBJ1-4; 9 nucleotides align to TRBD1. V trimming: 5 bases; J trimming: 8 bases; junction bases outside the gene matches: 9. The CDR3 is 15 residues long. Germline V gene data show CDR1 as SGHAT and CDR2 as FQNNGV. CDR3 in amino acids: CASSPSGQGHEKLFF. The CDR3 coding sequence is TGTGCCAGCAGCCCCTCGGGACAGGGTCACGAAAAACTGTTTTTT. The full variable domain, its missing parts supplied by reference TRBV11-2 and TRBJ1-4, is EAGVAQSPRYKIIEKRQSVAFWCNPISGHATLYWYQQILGQGPKLLIQFQNNGVVDDSQLPKDRFSAERLKGVDSTLKIQPAKLEDSAVYLCASSPSGQGHEKLFFGSGTQLSVL.

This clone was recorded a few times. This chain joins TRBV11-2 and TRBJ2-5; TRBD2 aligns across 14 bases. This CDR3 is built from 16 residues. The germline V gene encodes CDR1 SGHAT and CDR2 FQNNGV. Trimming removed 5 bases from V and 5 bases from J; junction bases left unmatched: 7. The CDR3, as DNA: TGTGCCAGCAGCCGAAATAGACTAGCGGGAGGGGAGACCCAGTACTTC. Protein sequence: CASSRNRLAGGETQYF. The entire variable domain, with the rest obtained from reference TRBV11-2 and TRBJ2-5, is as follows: EAGVAQSPRYKIIEKRQSVAFWCNPISGHATLYWYQQILGQGPKLLIQFQNNGVVDDSQLPKDRFSAERLKGVDSTLKIQPAKLEDSAVYLCASSRNRLAGGETQYFGPGTRLLVL.

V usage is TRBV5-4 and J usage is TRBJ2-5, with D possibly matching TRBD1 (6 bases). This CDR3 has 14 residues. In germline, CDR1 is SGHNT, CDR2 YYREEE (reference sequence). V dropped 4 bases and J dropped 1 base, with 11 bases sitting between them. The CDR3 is CASSTRQAQETQYF. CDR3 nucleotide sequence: TGTGCCAGCAGCACAAGACAGGCCCAAGAGACCCAGTACTTC.

Here the CDR3 reads CASGETGLTYEQYF. In DNA, the CDR3 is TGTGCCAGCGGGGAGACAGGGCTAACCTACGAGCAGTACTTC. The chain employs TRBV6-6 and TRBJ2-7, with TRBD1 matching 7 bases. V lost 8 bases and J lost 2; bases outside the gene matches: 9. This CDR3 contains 14 residues. Germline values: CDR1 MNHNY, CDR2 SVGAGI (reference sequence).

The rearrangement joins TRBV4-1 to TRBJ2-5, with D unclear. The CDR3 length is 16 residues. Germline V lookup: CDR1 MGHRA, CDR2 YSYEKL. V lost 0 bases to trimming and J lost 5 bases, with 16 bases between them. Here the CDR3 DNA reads TGCGCCAGCAGCCAAGATCTGATGGGCGTCCGGGAGACCCAGTACTTC. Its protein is CASSQDLMGVRETQYF.

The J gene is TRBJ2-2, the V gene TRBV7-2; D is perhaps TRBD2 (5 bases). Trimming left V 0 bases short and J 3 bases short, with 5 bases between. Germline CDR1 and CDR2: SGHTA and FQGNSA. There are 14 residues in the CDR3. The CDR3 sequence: CASSLAGDTGELFF. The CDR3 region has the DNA TGTGCCAGCAGCTTAGCGGGAGACACCGGGGAGCTGTTTTTT.

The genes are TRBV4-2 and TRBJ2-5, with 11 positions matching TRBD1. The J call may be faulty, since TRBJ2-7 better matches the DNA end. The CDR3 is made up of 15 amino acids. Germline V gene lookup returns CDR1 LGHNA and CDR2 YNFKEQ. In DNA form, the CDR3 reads TGTGCCAGCAGCCAAGGGACAGGGGGCACCTACGAGCAGTACTTC. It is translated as CASSQGTGGTYEQYF.

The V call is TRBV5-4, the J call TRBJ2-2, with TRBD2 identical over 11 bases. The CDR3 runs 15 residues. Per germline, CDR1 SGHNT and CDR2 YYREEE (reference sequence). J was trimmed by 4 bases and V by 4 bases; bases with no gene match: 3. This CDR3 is CASSRGLAVTGELFF. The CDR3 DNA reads TGTGCCAGCAGCCGGGGACTAGCGGTCACCGGGGAGCTGTTTTTT.

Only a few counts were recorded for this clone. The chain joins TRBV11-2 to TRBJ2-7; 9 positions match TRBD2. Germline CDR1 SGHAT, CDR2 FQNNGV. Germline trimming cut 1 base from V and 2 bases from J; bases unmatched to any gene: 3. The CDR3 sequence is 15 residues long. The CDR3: CASSLGSSGTYEQYF. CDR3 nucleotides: TGTGCCAGCAGCTTAGGCTCTAGCGGGACCTACGAGCAGTACTTC.

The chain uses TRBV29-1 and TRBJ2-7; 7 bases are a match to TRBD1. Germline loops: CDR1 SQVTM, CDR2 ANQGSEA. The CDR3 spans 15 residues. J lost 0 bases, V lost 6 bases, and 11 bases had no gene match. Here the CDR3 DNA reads TGCAGCGTCCGACAGGGTTCAGGAAGCTCCTACGAGCAGTACTTC. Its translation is CSVRQGSGSSYEQYF.

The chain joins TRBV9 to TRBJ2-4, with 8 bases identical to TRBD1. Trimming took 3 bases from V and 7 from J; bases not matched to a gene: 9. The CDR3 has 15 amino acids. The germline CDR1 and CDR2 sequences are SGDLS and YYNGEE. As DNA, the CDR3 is TGTGCCAGCAGCGGGGATCCAGGGGGCGCGAACATTCAGTACTTC. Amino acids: CASSGDPGGANIQYF.

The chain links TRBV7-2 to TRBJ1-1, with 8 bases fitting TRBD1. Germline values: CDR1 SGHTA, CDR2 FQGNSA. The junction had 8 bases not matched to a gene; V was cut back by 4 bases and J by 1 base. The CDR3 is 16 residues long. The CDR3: CASSSQGAVSNTEAFF. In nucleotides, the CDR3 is TGTGCCAGCAGCTCTCAGGGGGCAGTGTCGAACACTGAAGCTTTCTTT.